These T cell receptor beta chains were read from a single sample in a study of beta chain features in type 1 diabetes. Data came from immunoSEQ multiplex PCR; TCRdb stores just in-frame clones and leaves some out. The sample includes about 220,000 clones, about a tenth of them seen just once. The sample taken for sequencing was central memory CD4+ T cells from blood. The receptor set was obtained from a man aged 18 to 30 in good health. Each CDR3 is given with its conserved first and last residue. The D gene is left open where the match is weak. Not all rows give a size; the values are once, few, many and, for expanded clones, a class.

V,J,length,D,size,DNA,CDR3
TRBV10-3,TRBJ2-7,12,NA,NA,TGTGCCATCAGTGCTGAAGCCTACGAGCAGTACTTC,CAISAEAYEQYF
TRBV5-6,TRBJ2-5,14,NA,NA,TGTGCCAGCAGCTTGTATAGGATTCGAGAGACCCAGTACTTC,CASSLYRIRETQYF
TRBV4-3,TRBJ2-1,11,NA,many,TGCGCCAGCAGCCGAGGAAATGAGCAGTTCTTC,CASSRGNEQFF
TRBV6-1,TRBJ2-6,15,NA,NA,TGTGCCAGCCGAGGAGGCAGTACTGGGGCCAACGTCCTGACTTTC,CASRGGSTGANVLTF
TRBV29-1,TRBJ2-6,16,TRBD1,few,TGCAGCGGCGGGACAGGGGGAATTTTTGGGGCCAACGTCCTGACTTTC,CSGGTGGIFGANVLTF
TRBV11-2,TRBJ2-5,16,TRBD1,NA,TGTGCCAGCAGCTTACGTATGGGACAGGGCCAAGAGACCCAGTACTTC,CASSLRMGQGQETQYF
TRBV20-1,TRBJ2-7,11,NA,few,TGCAGTGCTCCTACCTCCTACGAGCAGTACTTC,CSAPTSYEQYF
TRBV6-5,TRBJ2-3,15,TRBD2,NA,TGTGCCAGCAGCTCCGGACTAGCGGGAGGAGGTACGCAGTATTTT,CASSSGLAGGGTQYF
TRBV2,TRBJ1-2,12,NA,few,TGTGCCAGCAGAAATAGGGGCTATGGCTACACCTTC,CASRNRGYGYTF
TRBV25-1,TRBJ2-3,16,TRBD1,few,TGTGCCAGCAGTTCCTCAGGGGGCAGCAGTTTAGATACGCAGTATTTT,CASSSSGGSSLDTQYF
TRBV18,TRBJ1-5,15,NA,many,TGTGCCAGCTCACCGCTGGGGGACGGCGATCAGCCCCAGCATTTT,CASSPLGDGDQPQHF
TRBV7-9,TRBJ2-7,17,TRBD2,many,TGTGCCAGCAGCTCCATCGTAGGCGGGGGTGATGCCTACGAGCAGTACTTC,CASSSIVGGGDAYEQYF
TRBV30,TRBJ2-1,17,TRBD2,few,TGTGCCTGGAGTTTTCGATTGGGACTAGCAGGTTACAATGAGCAGTTCTTC,CAWSFRLGLAGYNEQFF
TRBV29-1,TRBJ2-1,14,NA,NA,TGCAGCGTTGACGGGGGAGATGTCGACAATGAGCAGTTCTTC,CSVDGGDVDNEQFF
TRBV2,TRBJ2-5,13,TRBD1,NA,TGTGCCAGCACCGGACAGGGGGGAGAGACCCAGTACTTC,CASTGQGGETQYF
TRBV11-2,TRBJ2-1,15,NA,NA,TGTGCCAGCAGCCTAGAGAGGGCAGAGACCAATGAGCAGTTCTTC,CASSLERAETNEQFF